One sample yielded the 15 T cell receptor beta chains listed below, sequenced in a study of PD-1 blockade in classical Hodgkin lymphoma (TCRdb year 2020). The receptor library was made with the immunoSEQ multiplex PCR assay. In its TCRdb copy, this immuneACCESS table keeps in-frame sequences only and misses some clones. Where compared with another copy, unresolved V genes explain less than half of these, and the others have no known cause. This sample gives about 13,000 clones in total; 75% to 90% of them show up just once. Together, the top ten hold roughly 0.46% of the sample. The meaning of the sample's time point label: cycle 1 day 1 (C1D1), immediately before nivolumab initiation. Every trial patient had relapsed following autologous stem cell transplantation, and prior brentuximab vedotin exposure was what differed among cohorts A, B and C. A Miltenyi CD4+ T cell isolation kit was used for magnetic negative selection to purify CD4+ T cells from thawed PBMCs.

The sample in question was CD4+ T cells from blood, obtained at baseline. The receptor set was obtained from a human donor with classical Hodgkin lymphoma.

The gene calls are TRBV7-8 and TRBJ2-7; the D gene is possibly TRBD2 (6 bases). Germline CDR1 is SGHVS and CDR2 is FQNEAQ. The CDR3 is 13 residues long. Trimming took off 8 bases at V and 3 bases at J, with 14 bases between the two ends. The CDR3 sequence: CASSGGEIYEQYF. CDR3 DNA sequence: TGTGCCAGCTCCGGCGGGGAGATCTACGAGCAGTACTTC.

The rearrangement links TRBV28 to TRBJ1-4; 9 bases line up with TRBD1. V was pared by 8 bases and J by 8 bases, with 6 bases of the junction left unmatched. The CDR3 extends over 13 amino acids. Germline lookup yields CDR1 MDHEN and CDR2 SYDVKM. The CDR3 bases are TGTGCCAGCCGGGACAGGGATCGGGAAAAACTGTTTTTT. The encoded protein is CASRDRDREKLFF.

This clone was counted a single time. The chain couples TRBV11-1 to TRBJ2-7; 14 bases match TRBD2. Germline V gene data show CDR1 as SGHAT and CDR2 as FQDESV (reference sequence). The CDR3 is made up of 18 amino acids. V dropped 4 bases and J dropped 2; count of bases not matched to a gene: 10. The CDR3: CASSSLGTSGRRTYEQYF. The CDR3 DNA reads TGTGCCAGCAGCTCCCTCGGGACTAGCGGGAGAAGAACCTACGAGCAGTACTTC.

The rearrangement uses TRBV6-5 and TRBJ1-6; D might be TRBD1 (6 bases). Germline CDR1 MNHEY, CDR2 SVGAGI. V was clipped by 6 bases and J by 10 bases, with 16 bases between them. The CDR3 sequence is 14 residues long. CDR3 DNA sequence: TGTGCCAGCAGCCCCCGCTTAGGGGGGTCACCCCTCCACTTT. Residues: CASSPRLGGSPLHF.

A few counts support this clone. The rearrangement links TRBV6-1 to TRBJ1-5; D is uncertain. V dropped 6 bases and J dropped 5 bases, with 11 bases sitting between them. The CDR3 totals 13 residues. CDR1 MNHNS and CDR2 SASEGT come from the germline V gene. CDR3 residues: CASRAELHQPQHF. The CDR3 DNA reads TGTGCCAGCAGGGCGGAACTACATCAGCCCCAGCATTTT.

The chain joins TRBV6-6 to TRBJ2-2; TRBD1 matches at 8 bases. V was pared by 7 bases and J by 4 bases, with 11 bases of the junction left unmatched. Germline CDR1 and CDR2: MNHNY and SVGAGI (reference sequence). CDR3 length equals 16 residues. The CDR3 spells CASTQWRTGITGELFF. The CDR3 DNA sequence: TGTGCCAGCACCCAATGGAGGACAGGGATCACCGGGGAGCTGTTTTTT.

The chain joins TRBV5-1 to TRBJ2-1; 15 nucleotides line up with TRBD2. V dropped 0 bases and J dropped 7; count of bases not matched to a gene: 5. Germline lookup yields CDR1 SGHRS and CDR2 YFSETQ. The CDR3 covers 17 residues. The CDR3 loop reads CASSLAGLAGGRNEQFF. DNA of the CDR3: TGCGCCAGCAGCTTGGCTGGACTAGCGGGGGGGCGGAATGAGCAGTTCTTC. The full variable domain, with the rest looked up from reference TRBV5-1 and TRBJ2-1, is KAGVTQTPRYLIKTRGQQVTLSCSPISGHRSVSWYQQTPGQGLQFLFEYFSETQRNKGNFPGRFSGRQFSNSRSEMNVSTLELGDSALYLCASSLAGLAGGRNEQFFGPGTRLTVL.

V gene TRBV7-9 combines with J gene TRBJ1-1, with no clear D. In germline, CDR1 is SEHNR, CDR2 FQNEAQ (reference sequence). V was pared by 1 base and J by 2 bases, with 8 bases between. CDR3 length equals 14 residues. Here the CDR3 DNA reads TGTGCCAGCAGCTTAGTTACAGCCAACACTGAAGCTTTCTTT. Protein product: CASSLVTANTEAFF.

The rearrangement joins TRBV28 to TRBJ2-1; D gene ambiguous. V lost 5 bases, J lost 0 bases, and 8 bases lay in between. This CDR3 has 14 amino acids. Germline V gene sequence: CDR1 MDHEN, CDR2 SYDVKM. The CDR3 DNA sequence: TGTGCCAGCAGTAACGATTTCTCCTACAATGAGCAGTTCTTC. As protein: CASSNDFSYNEQFF.

This sequence joins TRBV5-1 and TRBJ2-1; a weak D match, TRBD2 (5 bases). This CDR3 comprises 16 residues. Germline V gene data show CDR1 as SGHRS and CDR2 as YFSETQ. Trimming took 4 bases from V and 0 from J, leaving 14 bases between them. CDR3 bases: TGCGCCAGCAGCCAAATGGGGAGCTCCTCCTACAATGAGCAGTTCTTC. Protein: CASSQMGSSSYNEQFF.

CDR3 amino acids: CASSAGQHNEQFF. CDR3 sequence (DNA): TGTGCCAGCAGCGCCGGACAGCACAATGAGCAGTTCTTC. The V gene is TRBV5-4, the J gene TRBJ2-1; D perhaps matches TRBD1 (6 bases). The CDR3 runs to 13 residues. Looked up from germline, CDR1 is SGHNT and CDR2 is YYREEE (reference sequence). V lost 4 bases to trimming and J lost 5 bases, with 10 bases between them.

For the CDR3, the DNA is TGTGCCAGCTCACCAATTTCTACACCGAATAATGAAAAACTGTTTTTT. It specifies CASSPISTPNNEKLFF. The genes are TRBV18 and TRBJ1-4, with no clear D. The CDR3 contains 16 residues. V was clipped by 2 bases and J by 4 bases, with 14 bases between them. Per germline, CDR1 KGHSH and CDR2 LQKENI.

The chain is built from TRBV5-1 and TRBJ2-2; 8 positions match TRBD1. This CDR3 contains 14 residues. Germline trimming cut 2 bases from V and 3 bases from J; bases unmatched to any gene: 0. CDR1 is SGHRS and CDR2 is YFSETQ in the germline V gene. The CDR3 bases are TGCGCCAGCAGCTTACAGGGGGACACCGGGGAGCTGTTTTTT. It is translated as CASSLQGDTGELFF.

The chain couples TRBV6-5 to TRBJ2-2; D tentatively fits TRBD1 or TRBD2 (6 bases each). CDR3 length: 16 residues. V was clipped by 4 bases and J by 1 base, with 13 bases between them. Germline V CDR1 and CDR2: MNHEY, SVGAGI. The CDR3 loop is CASSWGDKGNTGELFF. CDR3 coding DNA: TGTGCCAGCAGTTGGGGGGACAAGGGGAACACCGGGGAGCTGTTTTTT.

J is TRBJ1-5 and V is TRBV7-2; D uncertain. This CDR3 has 13 amino acids. Germline V gene data show CDR1 as SGHTA and CDR2 as FQGNSA. Trimming left V 0 bases short and J 7 bases short, with 7 bases between. The CDR3 coding sequence is TGTGCCAGCAGCTTAGCGCTCCGCCAGCCCCAGCATTTT. It codes for CASSLALRQPQHF. The full variable domain, with the rest looked up from reference TRBV7-2 and TRBJ1-5, is GAGVSQSPSNKVTEKGKDVELRCDPISGHTALYWYRQSLGQGLEFLIYFQGNSAPDKSGLPSDRFSAERTGGSVSTLTIQRTQQEDSAVYLCASSLALRQPQHFGDGTRLSIL.